Below are 5 T cell receptor beta chains sequenced from a single sample in a study of spatial heterogeneity in lung cancer. Noted time point: sample taken at primary tumor resection. Whole RNA was taken from tumor, nontumor lung or frozen PBMC; it was then sequenced unsorted. Each CDR3 protein gets one entry after TCRdb re-called the 5' RACE reads with MiXCR. The sample consists of 45,000 to 65,000 distinct CDR3 sequences, roughly 7.5% of them appearing once. The sequences come from PBMCs, collected at surgery. These receptors were collected from a female donor with early-stage non-small cell lung cancer.

In its sample, this clonotype was seen many times. The chain joins TRBV12-3 or TRBV12-4 to TRBJ1-5; D might be TRBD1 (6 bases). The CDR3 is 13 residues long. V was pared by 6 bases and J by 6 bases, with 12 bases between. The CDR3 DNA reads as TGTGCCAGCAGGGTACAGGGTGGTCAGCCCCAGCATTTT. Its translation: CASRVQGGQPQHF.

The V and J genes are TRBV7-3 and TRBJ2-2; D perhaps matches TRBD1 (5 bases). Trimming pared 4 bases from V and 1 base from J, leaving 13 bases between. The CDR3 length is 16 residues. Germline CDR1 is SGHTA and CDR2 is FQGTGA. CDR3 amino acids: CASSSRERGNTGELFF. Here the CDR3 DNA reads TGTGCCAGCAGCTCCCGAGAAAGGGGGAACACCGGGGAGCTGTTTTTT.

Worth noting for this clonotype: One base away lies a much larger clone, so this may be a sequencing read error. This chain connects TRBV19 to TRBJ1-5; the D is unclear. CDR1 LNHDA and CDR2 SQIVND come from the germline V gene (reference sequence). CDR3 length: 12 amino acids. The CDR3: CVSSIFNQPQHF. The CDR3 DNA reads TGTGTCAGTAGTATTTTTAATCAGCCCCAGCATTTT.

This clonotype was found many times. The rearrangement joins TRBV25-1 to TRBJ1-2, with D hard to call. Germline V gene lookup returns CDR1 MGHDK and CDR2 SYGVNS. This CDR3 has 11 residues. V gave up 4 bases and J gave up 6 bases, with 6 bases separating them. CDR3 sequence reads: CASSGPDGYTF. The CDR3 DNA is TGTGCCAGCAGTGGACCAGATGGCTACACCTTC.

This clonotype has more than one count but fewer than ten. This chain uses TRBV4-1 with TRBJ1-1, with D perhaps matching TRBD1 (5 bases). Trimming took off 3 bases at V and 0 bases at J, with 17 bases between the two ends. Germline CDR1 MGHRA, CDR2 YSYEKL. This CDR3 is built from 17 residues. CDR3 DNA: TGCGCCAGCAGCCAGCGGACACTTAGGGAAATGAACACTGAAGCTTTCTTT. It is translated as CASSQRTLREMNTEAFF.